A single sample gave rise to the 3 T cell receptor beta chains below, sequenced in a study of T cell changes during pregnancy in multiple sclerosis. Assay used: immunoSEQ multiplex PCR; TCRdb lists only in-frame clones, some missing. Of 45,000 to 55,000 clones in the sample, 80% to 95% were seen once. Here the sequenced sample was CD4+ T cells from peripheral blood mononuclear cells, taken after pregnancy. The receptors were sampled from a female donor in good health, enrolled as a control in a pregnancy study.

This clone was seen only once. This chain joins TRBV5-1 and TRBJ2-7, with D perhaps matching TRBD2 (6 bases). Germline lookup yields CDR1 SGHRS and CDR2 YFSETQ. The V gene lost 2 bases and the J gene lost 5 bases, with 23 bases spanning the gap. The CDR3 has 17 amino acids. The CDR3 nucleotides are TGCGCCAGCAGCTTTATACCCTCTCGGAGGGGATGGAACGAGCAGTACTTC. It yields the protein CASSFIPSRRGWNEQYF.

V is TRBV6-5 and J is TRBJ1-2; a weak D match, TRBD1 (5 bases). Germline-derived CDR1 and CDR2 are MNHEY and SVGAGI. Deletions cut 8 bases from V and 4 bases from J, with 17 bases between. The CDR3 covers 14 residues. Here the CDR3 reads CASFSPGRSYGYTF. The CDR3 DNA follows: TGTGCCAGCTTCTCGCCAGGGCGGTCCTATGGCTACACCTTC.

The chain combines TRBV9 with TRBJ2-3; 12 bases agree with TRBD2. Germline-derived CDR1 and CDR2 are SGDLS and YYNGEE. V gave up 0 bases and J gave up 5 bases; unmatched junction bases: 7. The length of the CDR3 is 17 residues. CDR3 loop: CASSVVLAGGRGDTQYF. In DNA form, the CDR3 reads TGTGCCAGCAGCGTAGTGCTAGCGGGGGGGCGGGGAGATACGCAGTATTTT.